What follows describes a single T cell receptor beta chain. Antigen specificity is unknown. This entry comes from a study of identifying expanded T cells in peripheral blood. Libraries were prepared by immunoSEQ multiplex PCR; TCRdb keeps only in-frame clonotypes and omits some of them. Of about 100,000 clones in the sample, roughly 88% were seen once. CDR3 length equals 12 residues. In germline, CDR1 is ENHRY, CDR2 SYGVKD. V shed 8 bases and J shed 3 bases, with 10 bases lying between them. Overall study findings and caveats: Over two and four weeks, about 16 and 20 clones changed, versus 1.2 between replicates. Clone count variance between approximately two-week samples rose with total template count.

Healthy donors had no documented immune events, such as infections, while sampled. Material for sequencing was blood. The V call is TRBV10-3, the J call TRBJ1-2, with D perhaps TRBD1 (6 bases). The receptor was isolated from a person aged 18-69 years in good health. Here the CDR3 reads CAIGGQYYGYTF. The CDR3 DNA is TGTGCCATCGGTGGACAGTACTATGGCTACACCTTC.